This T cell receptor (beta chain) was recovered during a study of blood T cell repertoires in COVID-19. Study background: Whether acute or convalescent, the COVID-19 samples came from the United States, Italy and Spain. In each case, the material was cDNA or gDNA derived from T cells, B-cell-depleted T cells, or PBMCs.

Seattle's cohort entered during active infection and was followed longitudinally. Per the authors' pipeline: Researchers report that nucleated cell counts were estimated from reference gene primer amplification. The assay was immunoSEQ multiplex PCR, and TCRdb's table has in-frame clones only and misses some. V and J calls and clone size are as listed in that table; D and trimming were resolved from the DNA. Of 390,000 or so clones in the sample, roughly 90% are singletons; the top ten hold 3%. The length of the CDR3 is 14 residues. Germline-derived CDR1 and CDR2 are MNHEY and SMNVEV (reference sequence). V lost 3 bases to trimming and J lost 3 bases, with 9 bases between them. A word on this clone: The sample holds other DNA sequences that translate to the same CDR3.

The sequence was obtained from a woman aged 25 to 45 with COVID-19, enrolled during active disease. The material sequenced was peripheral blood. The rearrangement joins TRBV27 to TRBJ1-5; D not resolved. The CDR3 sequence: CASSFSGYNQPQHF. The CDR3 coding sequence is TGTGCCAGCAGTTTTAGCGGCTACAATCAGCCCCAGCATTTT.